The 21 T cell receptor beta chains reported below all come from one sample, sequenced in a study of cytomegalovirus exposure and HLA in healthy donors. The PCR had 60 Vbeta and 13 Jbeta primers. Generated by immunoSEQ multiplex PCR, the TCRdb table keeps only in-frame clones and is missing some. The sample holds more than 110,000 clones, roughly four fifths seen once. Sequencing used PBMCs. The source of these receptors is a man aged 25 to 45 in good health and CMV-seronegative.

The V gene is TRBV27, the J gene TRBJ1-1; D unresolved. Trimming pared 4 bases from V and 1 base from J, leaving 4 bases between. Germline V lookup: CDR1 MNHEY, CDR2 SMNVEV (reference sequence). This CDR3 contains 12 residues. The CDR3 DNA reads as TGTGCCAGCAGTTCCCGGAACACTGAAGCTTTCTTT. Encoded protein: CASSSRNTEAFF.

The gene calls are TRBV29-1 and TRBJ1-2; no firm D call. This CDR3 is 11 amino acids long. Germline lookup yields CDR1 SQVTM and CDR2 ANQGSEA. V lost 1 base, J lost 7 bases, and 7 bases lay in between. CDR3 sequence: CSVEGAGGYTF. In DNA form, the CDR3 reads TGCAGCGTTGAAGGAGCTGGTGGCTACACCTTC.

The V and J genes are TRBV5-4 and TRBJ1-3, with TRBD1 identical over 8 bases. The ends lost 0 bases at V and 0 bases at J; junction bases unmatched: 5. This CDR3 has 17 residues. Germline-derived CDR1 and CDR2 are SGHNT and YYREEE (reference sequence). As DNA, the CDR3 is TGTGCCAGCAGCTTGGGAGGGACAGGCCTCTCTGGAAACACCATATATTTT. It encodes CASSLGGTGLSGNTIYF.

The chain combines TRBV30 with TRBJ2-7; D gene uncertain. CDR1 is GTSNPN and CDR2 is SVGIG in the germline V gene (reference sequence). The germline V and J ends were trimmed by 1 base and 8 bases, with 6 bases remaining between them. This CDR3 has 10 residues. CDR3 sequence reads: CAWSGGQQYF. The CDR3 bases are TGTGCCTGGAGTGGTGGCCAGCAGTACTTC.

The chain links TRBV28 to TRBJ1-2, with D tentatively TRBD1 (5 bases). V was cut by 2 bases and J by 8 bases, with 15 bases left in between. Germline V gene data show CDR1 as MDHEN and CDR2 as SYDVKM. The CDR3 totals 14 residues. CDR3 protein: CASSLLRQTHGYTF. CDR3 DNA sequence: TGTGCCAGCAGTTTACTGCGACAGACCCACGGCTACACCTTC.

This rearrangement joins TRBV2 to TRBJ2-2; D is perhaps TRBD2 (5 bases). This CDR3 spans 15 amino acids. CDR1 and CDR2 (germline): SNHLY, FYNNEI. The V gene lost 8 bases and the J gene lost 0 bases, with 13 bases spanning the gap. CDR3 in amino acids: CASGPGSSNTGELFF. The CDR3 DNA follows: TGTGCCAGCGGCCCGGGATCGTCGAACACCGGGGAGCTGTTTTTT.

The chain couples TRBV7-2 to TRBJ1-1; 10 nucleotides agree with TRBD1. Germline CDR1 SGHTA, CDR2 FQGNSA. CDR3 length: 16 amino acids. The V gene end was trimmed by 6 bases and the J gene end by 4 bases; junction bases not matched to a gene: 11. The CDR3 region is CASRATGTGVGTEAFF. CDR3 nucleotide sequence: TGTGCCAGCAGAGCTACCGGGACAGGGGTTGGCACTGAAGCTTTCTTT.

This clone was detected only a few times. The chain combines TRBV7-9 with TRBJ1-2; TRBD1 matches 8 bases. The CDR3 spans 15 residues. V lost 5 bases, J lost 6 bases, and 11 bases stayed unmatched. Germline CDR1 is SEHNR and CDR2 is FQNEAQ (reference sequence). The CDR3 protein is CASSLSGQGKDGYTF. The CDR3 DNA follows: TGTGCCAGCAGCCTAAGTGGACAGGGAAAGGATGGCTACACCTTC. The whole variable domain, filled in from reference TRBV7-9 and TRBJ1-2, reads DTGVSQNPRHKITKRGQNVTFRCDPISEHNRLYWYRQTLGQGPEFLTYFQNEAQLEKSRLLSDRFSAERPKGSFSTLEIQRTEQGDSAMYLCASSLSGQGKDGYTFGSGTRLTVV.

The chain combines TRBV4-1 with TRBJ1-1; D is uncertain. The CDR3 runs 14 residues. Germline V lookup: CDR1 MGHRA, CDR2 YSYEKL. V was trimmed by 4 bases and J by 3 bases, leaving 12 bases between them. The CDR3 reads CASSRLPSDTEAFF. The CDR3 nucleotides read TGCGCCAGCAGCCGCCTACCTTCGGACACTGAAGCTTTCTTT.

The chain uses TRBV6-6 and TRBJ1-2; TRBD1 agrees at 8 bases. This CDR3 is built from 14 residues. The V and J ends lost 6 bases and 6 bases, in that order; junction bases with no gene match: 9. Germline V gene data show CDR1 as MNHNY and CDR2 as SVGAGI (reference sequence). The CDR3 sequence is CASSPWTGSNGYTF. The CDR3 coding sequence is TGTGCCAGCAGCCCTTGGACAGGGTCCAATGGCTACACCTTC.

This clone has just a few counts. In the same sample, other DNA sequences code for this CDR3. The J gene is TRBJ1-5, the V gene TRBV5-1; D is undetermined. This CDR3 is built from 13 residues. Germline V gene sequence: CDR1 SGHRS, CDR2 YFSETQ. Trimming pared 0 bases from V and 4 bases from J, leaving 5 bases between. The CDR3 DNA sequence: TGCGCCAGCAGCTTGGCGGGGAATCAGCCCCAGCATTTT. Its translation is CASSLAGNQPQHF. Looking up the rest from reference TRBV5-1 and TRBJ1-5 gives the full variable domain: KAGVTQTPRYLIKTRGQQVTLSCSPISGHRSVSWYQQTPGQGLQFLFEYFSETQRNKGNFPGRFSGRQFSNSRSEMNVSTLELGDSALYLCASSLAGNQPQHFGDGTRLSIL.

The DNA of the CDR3 is TGTGCCAGCAGTTCCCTCAGGGTCGGCTATGGCTACACCTTC. Encoded protein: CASSSLRVGYGYTF. V gene TRBV27 combines with J gene TRBJ1-2; perhaps TRBD1 as D (5 bases). This CDR3 is 14 amino acids long. Germline lookup yields CDR1 MNHEY and CDR2 SMNVEV (reference sequence). V was shortened by 4 bases and J by 4 bases, with 13 bases between the two germline ends.

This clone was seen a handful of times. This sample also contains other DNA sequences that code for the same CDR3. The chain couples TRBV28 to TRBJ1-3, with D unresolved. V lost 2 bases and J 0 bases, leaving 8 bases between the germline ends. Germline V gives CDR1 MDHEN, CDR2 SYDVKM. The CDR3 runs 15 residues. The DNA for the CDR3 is TGTGCCAGCAGTTTAGGAGGGTCCTCTGGAAACACCATATATTTT. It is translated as CASSLGGSSGNTIYF. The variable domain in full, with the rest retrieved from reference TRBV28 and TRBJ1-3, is DVKVTQSSRYLVKRTGEKVFLECVQDMDHENMFWYRQDPGLGLRLIYFSYDVKMKEKGDIPEGYSVSREKKERFSLILESASTNQTSMYLCASSLGGSSGNTIYFGEGSWLTVV.

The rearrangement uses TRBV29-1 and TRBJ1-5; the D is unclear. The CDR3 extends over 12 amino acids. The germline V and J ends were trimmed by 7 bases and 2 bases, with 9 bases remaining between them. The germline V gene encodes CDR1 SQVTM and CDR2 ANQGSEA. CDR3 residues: CSAGDGNQPQHF. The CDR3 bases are TGCAGCGCCGGTGATGGCAATCAGCCCCAGCATTTT.

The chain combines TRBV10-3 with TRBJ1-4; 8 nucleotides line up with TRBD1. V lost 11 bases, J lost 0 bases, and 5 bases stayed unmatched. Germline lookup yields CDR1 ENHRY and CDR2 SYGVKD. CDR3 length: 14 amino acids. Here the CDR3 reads CAASGGATNEKLFF. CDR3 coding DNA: TGTGCCGCCTCAGGGGGCGCAACTAATGAAAAACTGTTTTTT.

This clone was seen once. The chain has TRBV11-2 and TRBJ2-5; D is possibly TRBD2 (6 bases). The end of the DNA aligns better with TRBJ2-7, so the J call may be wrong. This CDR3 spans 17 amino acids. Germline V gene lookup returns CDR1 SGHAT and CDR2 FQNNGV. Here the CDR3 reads CASRKSRAGTGTYEQYF. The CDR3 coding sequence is TGTGCCAGCAGAAAAAGTAGGGCCGGGACTGGCACCTACGAGCAGTACTTC.

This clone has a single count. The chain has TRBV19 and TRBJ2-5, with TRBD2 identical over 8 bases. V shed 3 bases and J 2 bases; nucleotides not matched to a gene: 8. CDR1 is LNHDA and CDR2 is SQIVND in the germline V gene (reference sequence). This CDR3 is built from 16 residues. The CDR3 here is CASSMRSSGHQETQYF. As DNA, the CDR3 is TGTGCCAGTAGTATGAGGTCTAGCGGGCATCAAGAGACCCAGTACTTC.

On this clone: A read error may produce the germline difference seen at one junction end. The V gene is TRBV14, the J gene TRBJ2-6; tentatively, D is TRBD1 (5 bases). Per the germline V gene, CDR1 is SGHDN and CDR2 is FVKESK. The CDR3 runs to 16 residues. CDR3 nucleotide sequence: TGTGCCAGCAGCCAAGGAAGAGCCTCTGGGGCCAACGGCCTGACTTTC. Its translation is CASSQGRASGANGLTF. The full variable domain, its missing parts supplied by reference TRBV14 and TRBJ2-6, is EAGVTQFPSHSVIEKGQTVTLRCDPISGHDNLYWYRRVMGKEIKFLLHFVKESKQDESGMPNNRFLAERTGGTYSTLKVQPAELEDSGVYFCASSQGRASGANGLTFGAGSRLTVL.

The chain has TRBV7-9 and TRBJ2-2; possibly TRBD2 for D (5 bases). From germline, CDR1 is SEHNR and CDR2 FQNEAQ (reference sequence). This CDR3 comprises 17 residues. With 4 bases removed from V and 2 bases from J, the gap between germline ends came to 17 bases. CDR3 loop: CASSSLRGGLNTGELFF. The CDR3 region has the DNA TGTGCCAGCAGCTCCTTACGCGGCGGGCTAAACACCGGGGAGCTGTTTTTT.

Here the CDR3 DNA reads TGTGCCAGCAGGAATCTCGACAGGCCCAATATACCCCAGCATTTT. It translates to CASRNLDRPNIPQHF. The chain uses TRBV5-4 and TRBJ1-5; a weak D match, TRBD1 (6 bases). V gave up 5 bases and J gave up 10 bases, with 22 bases separating them. From germline, CDR1 is SGHNT and CDR2 YYREEE (reference sequence). The CDR3 length is 15 residues.

The CDR3 DNA follows: TGTGCCAGCAGCAAAGGGCTGGTAGCGGGAGTGGGGGAGCAGTACTTC. It specifies CASSKGLVAGVGEQYF. The chain uses TRBV7-2 and TRBJ2-7; 9 bases map to TRBD2. The germline V gene has CDR1 SGHTA and CDR2 FQGNSA. J was trimmed by 7 bases and V by 5 bases; bases with no gene match: 15. The CDR3 is made up of 16 amino acids.